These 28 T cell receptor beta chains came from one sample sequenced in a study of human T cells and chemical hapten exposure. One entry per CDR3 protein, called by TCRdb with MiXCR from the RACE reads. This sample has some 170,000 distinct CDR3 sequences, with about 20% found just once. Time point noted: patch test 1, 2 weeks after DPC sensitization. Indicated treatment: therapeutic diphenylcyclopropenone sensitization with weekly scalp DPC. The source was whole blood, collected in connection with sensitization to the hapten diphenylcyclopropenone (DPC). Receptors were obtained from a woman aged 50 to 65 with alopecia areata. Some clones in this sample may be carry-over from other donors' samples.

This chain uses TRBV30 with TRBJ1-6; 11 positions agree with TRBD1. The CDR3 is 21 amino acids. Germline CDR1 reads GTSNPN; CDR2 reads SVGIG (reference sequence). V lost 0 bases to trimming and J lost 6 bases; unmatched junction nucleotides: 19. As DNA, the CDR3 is TGTGCCTGGAGTGTACGAAGGCTGGAAACAACCGGGACAGGGGGTAATTCACCCCTCCACTTT. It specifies CAWSVRRLETTGTGGNSPLHF.

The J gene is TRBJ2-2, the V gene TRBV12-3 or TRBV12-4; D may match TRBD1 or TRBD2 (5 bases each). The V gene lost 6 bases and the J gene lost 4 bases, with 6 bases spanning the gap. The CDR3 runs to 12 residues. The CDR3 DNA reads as TGTGCCAGCAGGAGGGGCACCGGGGAGCTGTTTTTT. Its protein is CASRRGTGELFF.

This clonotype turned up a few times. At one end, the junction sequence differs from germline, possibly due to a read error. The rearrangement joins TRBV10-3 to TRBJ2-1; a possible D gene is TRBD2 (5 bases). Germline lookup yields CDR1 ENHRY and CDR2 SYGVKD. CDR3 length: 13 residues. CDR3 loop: CAFSGGSSWEQFF. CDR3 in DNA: TGTGCCTTCAGCGGTGGCTCCTCATGGGAGCAGTTCTTC.

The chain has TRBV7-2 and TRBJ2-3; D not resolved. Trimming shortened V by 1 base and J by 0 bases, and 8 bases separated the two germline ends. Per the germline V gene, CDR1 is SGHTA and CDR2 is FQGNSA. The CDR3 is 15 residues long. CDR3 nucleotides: TGTGCCAGCAGCTTAGGAGCCACTAGCACAGATACGCAGTATTTT. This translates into CASSLGATSTDTQYF.

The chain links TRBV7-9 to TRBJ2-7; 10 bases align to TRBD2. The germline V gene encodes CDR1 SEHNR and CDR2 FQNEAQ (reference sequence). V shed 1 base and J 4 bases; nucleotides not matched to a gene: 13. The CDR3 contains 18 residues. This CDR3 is CASSLEIPSGRAEYEQYF. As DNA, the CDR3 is TGTGCCAGCAGCTTAGAGATCCCTAGCGGGAGAGCGGAGTACGAGCAGTACTTC. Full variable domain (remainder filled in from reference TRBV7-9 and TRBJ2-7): DTGVSQNPRHKITKRGQNVTFRCDPISEHNRLYWYRQTLGQGPEFLTYFQNEAQLEKSRLLSDRFSAERPKGSFSTLEIQRTEQGDSAMYLCASSLEIPSGRAEYEQYFGPGTRLTVT.

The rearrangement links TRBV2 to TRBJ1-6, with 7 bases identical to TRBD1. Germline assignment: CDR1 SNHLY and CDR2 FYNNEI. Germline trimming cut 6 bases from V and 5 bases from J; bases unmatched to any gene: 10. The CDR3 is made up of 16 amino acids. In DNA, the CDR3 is TGTGCCAGCAGAACAGGGGCCGGGGGAAATAATTCACCCCTCCACTTT. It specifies CASRTGAGGNNSPLHF.

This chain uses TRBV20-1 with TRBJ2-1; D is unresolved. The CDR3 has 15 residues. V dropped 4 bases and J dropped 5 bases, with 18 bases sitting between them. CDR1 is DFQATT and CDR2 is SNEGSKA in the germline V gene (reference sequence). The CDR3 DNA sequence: TGCAGTGCTAAGTTGTGGGTGGGTGTAGACAATGAGCAGTTCTTC. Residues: CSAKLWVGVDNEQFF.

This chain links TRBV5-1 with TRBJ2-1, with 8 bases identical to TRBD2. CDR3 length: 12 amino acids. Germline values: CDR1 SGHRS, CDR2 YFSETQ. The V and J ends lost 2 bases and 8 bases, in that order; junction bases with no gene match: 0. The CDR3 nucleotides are TGCGCCAGCAGCTTACTAGCGGATGAGCAGTTCTTC. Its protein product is CASSLLADEQFF.

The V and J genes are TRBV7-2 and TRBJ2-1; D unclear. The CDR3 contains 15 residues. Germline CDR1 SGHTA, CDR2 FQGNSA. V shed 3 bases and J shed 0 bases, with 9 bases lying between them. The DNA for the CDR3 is TGTGCCAGCAGCTTTGACTTCTCCTCCTACAATGAGCAGTTCTTC. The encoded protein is CASSFDFSSYNEQFF.

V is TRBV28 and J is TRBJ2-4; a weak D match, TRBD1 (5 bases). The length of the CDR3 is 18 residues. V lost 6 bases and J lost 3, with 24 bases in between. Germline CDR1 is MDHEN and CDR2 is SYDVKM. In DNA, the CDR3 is TGTGCCAGCAGCCCCATCACTCAGGGTGCTGCCTACAAAAACATTCAGTACTTC. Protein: CASSPITQGAAYKNIQYF.

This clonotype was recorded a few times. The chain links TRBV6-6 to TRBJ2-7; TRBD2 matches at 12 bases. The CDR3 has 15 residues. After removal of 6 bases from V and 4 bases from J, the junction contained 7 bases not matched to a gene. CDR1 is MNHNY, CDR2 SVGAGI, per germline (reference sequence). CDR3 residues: CASSRGLAGLYEQYF. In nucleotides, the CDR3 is TGTGCCAGCAGCCGCGGACTAGCGGGACTATACGAGCAGTACTTC.

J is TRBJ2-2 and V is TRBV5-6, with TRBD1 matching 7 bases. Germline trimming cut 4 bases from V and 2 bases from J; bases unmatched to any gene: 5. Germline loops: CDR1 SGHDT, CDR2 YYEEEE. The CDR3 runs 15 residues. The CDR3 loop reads CASSGRGFNTGELFF. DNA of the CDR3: TGTGCCAGCAGCGGCAGGGGGTTTAACACCGGGGAGCTGTTTTTT.

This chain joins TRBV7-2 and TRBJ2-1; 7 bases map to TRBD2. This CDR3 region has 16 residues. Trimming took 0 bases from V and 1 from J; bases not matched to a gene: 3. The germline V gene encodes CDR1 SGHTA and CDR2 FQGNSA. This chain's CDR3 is CASSLAPGGSYNEQFF. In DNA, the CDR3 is TGTGCCAGCAGCTTAGCTCCGGGAGGATCCTACAATGAGCAGTTCTTC.

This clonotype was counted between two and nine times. The CDR3 is CSALVGQGTYQPQHF. The CDR3 DNA sequence: TGCAGTGCTTTAGTCGGGCAGGGGACTTATCAGCCCCAGCATTTT. This chain connects TRBV20-1 to TRBJ1-5; a possible D gene is TRBD1 (6 bases). This CDR3 has 15 residues. Germline values: CDR1 DFQATT, CDR2 SNEGSKA (reference sequence). V was pared by 5 bases and J by 5 bases, with 19 bases between.

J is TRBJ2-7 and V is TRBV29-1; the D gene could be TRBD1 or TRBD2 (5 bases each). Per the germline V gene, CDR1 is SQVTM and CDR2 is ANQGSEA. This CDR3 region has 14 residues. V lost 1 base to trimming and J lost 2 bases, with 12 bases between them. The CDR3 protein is CSVEVGDGTYEQYF. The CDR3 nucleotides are TGCAGCGTTGAAGTGGGGGACGGAACCTACGAGCAGTACTTC.

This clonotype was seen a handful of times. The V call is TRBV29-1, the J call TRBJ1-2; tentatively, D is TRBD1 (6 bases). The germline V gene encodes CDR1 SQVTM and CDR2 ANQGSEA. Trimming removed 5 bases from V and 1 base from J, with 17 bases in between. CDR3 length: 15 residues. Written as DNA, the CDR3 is TGCAGCGTTATCCCCGACAGGCCGAATAACTATGGCTACACCTTC. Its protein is CSVIPDRPNNYGYTF.

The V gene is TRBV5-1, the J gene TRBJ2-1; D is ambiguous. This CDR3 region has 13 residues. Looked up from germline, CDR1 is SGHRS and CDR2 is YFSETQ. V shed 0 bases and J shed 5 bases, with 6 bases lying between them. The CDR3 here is CASSLGPDNEQFF. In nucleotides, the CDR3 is TGCGCCAGCAGCTTGGGGCCGGACAATGAGCAGTTCTTC.

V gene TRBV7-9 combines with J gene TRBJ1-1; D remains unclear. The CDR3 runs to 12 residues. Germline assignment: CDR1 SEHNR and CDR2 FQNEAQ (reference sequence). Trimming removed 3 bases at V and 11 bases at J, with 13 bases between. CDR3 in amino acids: CASSFDRSDAFF. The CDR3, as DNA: TGTGCCAGCAGCTTCGACCGGTCCGACGCTTTCTTT.

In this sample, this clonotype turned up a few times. The CDR3 DNA reads as TGTGCCAGCAGTTTCGATAGCAGCTCCTACAATGAGCAGTTCTTC. Translation: CASSFDSSSYNEQFF. This chain links TRBV27 with TRBJ2-1; no reliable D call. V gave up 3 bases and J gave up 0 bases, with 9 bases separating them. The V gene's germline CDR1 is MNHEY and CDR2 SMNVEV (reference sequence). The CDR3 length is 15 residues.

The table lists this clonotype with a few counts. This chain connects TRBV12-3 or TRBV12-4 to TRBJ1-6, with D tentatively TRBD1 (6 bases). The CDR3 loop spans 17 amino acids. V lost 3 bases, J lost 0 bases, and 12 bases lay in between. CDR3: CASSFTGISSYNSPLHF. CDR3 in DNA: TGTGCCAGCAGTTTTACAGGGATTAGCTCCTATAATTCACCCCTCCACTTT.

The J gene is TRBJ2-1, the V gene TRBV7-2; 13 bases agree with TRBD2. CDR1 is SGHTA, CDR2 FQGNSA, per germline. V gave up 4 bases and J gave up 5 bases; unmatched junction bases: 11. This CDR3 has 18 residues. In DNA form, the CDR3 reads TGTGCCAGCAGCTCAGCTCGCCGACTAGCGGGAGGTGACAATGAGCAGTTCTTC. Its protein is CASSSARRLAGGDNEQFF.

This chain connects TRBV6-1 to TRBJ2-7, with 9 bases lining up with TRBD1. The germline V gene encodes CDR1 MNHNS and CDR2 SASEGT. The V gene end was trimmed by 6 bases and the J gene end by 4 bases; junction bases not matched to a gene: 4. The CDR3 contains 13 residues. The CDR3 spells CASSRGQGYEQYF. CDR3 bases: TGTGCCAGCAGCCGGGGACAGGGTTACGAGCAGTACTTC.

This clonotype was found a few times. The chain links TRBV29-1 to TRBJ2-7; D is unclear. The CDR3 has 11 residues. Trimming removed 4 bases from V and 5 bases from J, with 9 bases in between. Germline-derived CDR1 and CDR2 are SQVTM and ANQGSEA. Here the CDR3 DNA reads TGCAGCGTTGGTTTTTCCAACGAGCAGTACTTC. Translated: CSVGFSNEQYF.

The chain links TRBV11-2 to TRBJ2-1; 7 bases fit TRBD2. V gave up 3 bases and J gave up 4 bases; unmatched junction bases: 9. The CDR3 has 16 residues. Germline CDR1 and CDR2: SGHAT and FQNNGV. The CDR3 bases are TGTGCCAGCAGCTTCGTAAGCGGGAAGGGTTACAATGAGCAGTTCTTC. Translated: CASSFVSGKGYNEQFF. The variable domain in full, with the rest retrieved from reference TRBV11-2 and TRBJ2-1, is EAGVAQSPRYKIIEKRQSVAFWCNPISGHATLYWYQQILGQGPKLLIQFQNNGVVDDSQLPKDRFSAERLKGVDSTLKIQPAKLEDSAVYLCASSFVSGKGYNEQFFGPGTRLTVL.

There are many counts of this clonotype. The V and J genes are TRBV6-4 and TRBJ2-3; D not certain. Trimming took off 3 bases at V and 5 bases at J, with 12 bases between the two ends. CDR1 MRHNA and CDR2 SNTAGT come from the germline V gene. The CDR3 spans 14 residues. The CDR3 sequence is CASSEDVEVDTQYF. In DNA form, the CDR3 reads TGTGCCAGCAGTGAAGATGTAGAAGTAGATACGCAGTATTTT.

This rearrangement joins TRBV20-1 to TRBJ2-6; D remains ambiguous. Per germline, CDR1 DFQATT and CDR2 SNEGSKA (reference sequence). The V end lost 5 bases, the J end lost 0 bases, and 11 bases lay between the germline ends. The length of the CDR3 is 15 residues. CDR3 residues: CSAYQTGSGANVLTF. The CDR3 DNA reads TGCAGTGCTTACCAAACCGGCTCTGGGGCCAACGTCCTGACTTTC.

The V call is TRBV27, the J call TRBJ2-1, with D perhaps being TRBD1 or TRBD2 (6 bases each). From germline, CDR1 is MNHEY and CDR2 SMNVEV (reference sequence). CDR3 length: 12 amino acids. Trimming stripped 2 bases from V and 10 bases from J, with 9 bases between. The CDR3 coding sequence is TGTGCCAGCAGTTTAGGGGGGCGGGAGCAGTTCTTC. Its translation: CASSLGGREQFF.

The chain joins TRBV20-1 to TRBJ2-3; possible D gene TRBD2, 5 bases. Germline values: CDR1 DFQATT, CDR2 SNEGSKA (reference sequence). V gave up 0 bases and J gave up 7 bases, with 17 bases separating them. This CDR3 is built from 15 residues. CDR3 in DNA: TGCAGTGCTAGAGATAAGGAGGAGAGCTTTTATACGCAGTATTTT. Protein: CSARDKEESFYTQYF.